A selection of T cell receptor beta chains follows, all from one sample in a study of T cell repertoires in cytomegalovirus infection. TCRdb redid the calling of the reads with MiXCR, one entry per CDR3 protein. The table records some 940,000 distinct CDR3 sequences, roughly 30% of them present only once. These TCRs' antigens remain unknown. Sequenced here: cultured CD8+ T cells from PBMCs, sampled from culture after CMV antigen stimulation. Every receptor here comes from a human donor in good health (CMV status not recorded). Some clones in this sample may be carry-over from other donors' samples. Each CDR3 is given with its conserved first and last residue. The D gene is left open where the match is weak. Clone size appears in some rows only: once, few, many, or a class for an expanded clone.

>TRBJ2-1|NA|NA|TRBV11-3
TGTGCCAGCAGCGCAAGGGACTCTGCCTACAATGAGCAGTTCTTC
CASSARDSAYNEQFF
>TRBJ2-1|NA|NA|TRBV20-1
TGCAGTGCGAGGGACTTGAGCTCCTACAATGAGCAGTTCTTC
CSARDLSSYNEQFF
>TRBJ1-1|NA|NA|TRBV6-6
TGTGCCAGCAGTTCGACCCTCTCAGGGAGCACTGAAGCTTTCTTT
CASSSTLSGSTEAFF
>TRBJ2-2|NA|TRBD1|TRBV10-3
TGTGCCATCAGAAGACAGGGGGAGAACACCGGGGAGCTGTTTTTT
CAIRRQGENTGELFF
>TRBJ1-1|NA|NA|TRBV7-6
TGTGCCAGCACCCCAGCGGGGAGGGGAAGGGCTGAAGCTTTCTTT
CASTPAGRGRAEAFF
>TRBJ1-1|few|TRBD1|TRBV10-3
TGTGCCATCAGGACAGGGGTGGAGGTTTGGACTGAAGCTTTCTTT
CAIRTGVEVWTEAFF
>TRBJ1-4|few|NA|TRBV6-6
TGTGCCAGCAGACGGGAGGTCCGAGAAAAACTGTTTTTT
CASRREVREKLFF
>TRBJ2-7|few|TRBD2|TRBV27
TGTGCCAGCAGTGCTAGCGGGGGGTACTCCTACGAGCAGTACTTC
CASSASGGYSYEQYF
>TRBJ2-5|NA|NA|TRBV6-6
TGTGCCAGCAGTTACCCGGGTCGGGAGTACTTC
CASSYPGREYF
>TRBJ1-4|many|NA|TRBV7-6
TGTGCCAGCAGCTTGGAACGTGAAAAACTGTTTTTT
CASSLEREKLFF
>TRBJ2-7|NA|TRBD1|TRBV27
TGTGCCAGCAGATTCATAGGGACAGGTCTTACCGGGGAGCAGTACTTC
CASRFIGTGLTGEQYF
>TRBJ2-3|many|NA|TRBV7-2
TGTGCCAGCAGCCCAGATCGGGGCGTATGGAAGTTGGAGTATTTT
CASSPDRGVWKLEYF
>TRBJ1-5|NA|NA|TRBV6-1
TGTGCCAGCAGTGACCGCCGGGCGGGCTATCAGCCCCAGCATTTT
CASSDRRAGYQPQHF
>TRBJ1-1|NA|NA|TRBV19
TGTGCCAGCAGTTATCGAACAGGGATTGATACTGAAGCTTTCTTT
CASSYRTGIDTEAFF
>TRBJ2-1|NA|NA|TRBV20-1
TGCAGTGCTAGACCCACCCCGGATCGCTCCTACAATGAGCAGTTCTTC
CSARPTPDRSYNEQFF
>TRBJ2-1|few|TRBD1|TRBV27
TGTGCCAGCAGTTTTAGCGGACAGGGGTCCTACAATGAGCAGTTCTTC
CASSFSGQGSYNEQFF
>TRBJ1-3|many|NA|TRBV7-2
TGTGCCAGCGCCAAAGAGTTCACCTCTGGAAACACCATATATTTT
CASAKEFTSGNTIYF
>TRBJ2-3|many|TRBD2|TRBV7-2
TGTGCCAGCAGCTTAGAGTCCCTCCTAGCGGGGGGGACCCGGGCAGATACGCAGTATTTT
CASSLESLLAGGTRADTQYF
>TRBJ2-5|NA|NA|TRBV6-6
TGTGCCAGCAGTTACCCCACGGGACAAAACCAAGAGACCCAGTACTTC
CASSYPTGQNQETQYF
>TRBJ2-1|NA|NA|TRBV24-1
TGTGCCACCGCATCCTCCCTTTATGAGCAGTTCTTC
CATASSLYEQFF
>TRBJ2-1|NA|NA|TRBV12-3/TRBV12-4
TGTGCCAGCAGCCCAGGTGGGGCCCACAATGAGCAGTTCTTC
CASSPGGAHNEQFF
>TRBJ2-2|NA|TRBD1|TRBV5-1
TGCGCCAGCAGCTTATTGGAGACAGGGGAATCCGGGGAGCTGTTTTTT
CASSLLETGESGELFF
>TRBJ2-7|many|NA|TRBV7-2
TGTGCCAGCAGCTTAGCCTCCCTCAGCTCCTACGAGCAGTACTTC
CASSLASLSSYEQYF
>TRBJ1-2|few|TRBD1|TRBV5-1
TGCGCCAGCAGCTTGGGACAGGGGGTTGCTGGCTACACCTTC
CASSLGQGVAGYTF
>TRBJ1-3|few|NA|TRBV20-1
TGCAGTGCTAGGGACATCTCTGGAAACACCATATATTTT
CSARDISGNTIYF
>TRBJ2-1|NA|TRBD2|TRBV7-7
TGTGCTAGCAGCCTAACCCCTAGCGGGGGGGCCCCTGAGCAGTTCTTC
CASSLTPSGGAPEQFF
>TRBJ2-1|few|NA|TRBV6-5
TGTGCCAGCAGTTTTGGGAGGCGGAATGAGCAGTTCTTC
CASSFGRRNEQFF
>TRBJ1-2|NA|NA|TRBV29-1
TGCAGCATTGAGAGCGGGACGGAGTATGGCTACACCTTC
CSIESGTEYGYTF
>TRBJ2-4|few|NA|TRBV7-6
TGTGCCAGCAGCTTCGGCATAGCCAAAAACATTCAGTACTTC
CASSFGIAKNIQYF
>TRBJ2-5|many|NA|TRBV7-2
TGTGCCAGCAGCTCGGATGTAGGGCTACAATACCAAGAGACCCAGTACTTC
CASSSDVGLQYQETQYF
>TRBJ2-2|many|NA|TRBV28
TGTGCCAGCAGTTTGTTCAGCGGGGAGCTGTTTTTT
CASSLFSGELFF
>TRBJ2-3|NA|NA|TRBV7-2
TGTGCCAGCAGCCTAAACCAGGGAACAGATACGCAGTATTTT
CASSLNQGTDTQYF
>TRBJ2-7|few|NA|TRBV20-1
TGCAGTGCTAGTGACGGGGGTAACTACGAGCAGTACTTC
CSASDGGNYEQYF
>TRBJ1-1|NA|NA|TRBV6-5
TGTGCCAGCAGTTACAACCAGGGGTCTGAAGCTTTCTTT
CASSYNQGSEAFF
>TRBJ1-1|NA|NA|TRBV10-3
TGTGCCATCAGTGGGGGGGGACACAGTGAAGCTCTCTTT
CAISGGGHSEALF
>TRBJ2-5|NA|TRBD2|TRBV3-1
TGTGCCAGCAGCCAAGAGTTCCTAGCGGGGGGACAAGAGACCCAGTACTTC
CASSQEFLAGGQETQYF
>TRBJ2-3|NA|TRBD2|TRBV28
TGTGCCAGCAGTCCGGGTCCACCGGGACTAGCGGGGGCCACAGATACGCAGTATTTT
CASSPGPPGLAGATDTQYF
>TRBJ2-2|many|TRBD2|TRBV7-2
TGTGCCAGCAGCTTCAATCCGACTAGCGGGGGGGCCACCGGGGAGCTGTTTTTT
CASSFNPTSGGATGELFF
>TRBJ2-3|many|TRBD1|TRBV7-9
TGTGCCAGCAGCCCGGACAGGGAGACTAGCACAGATACGCAGTATTTT
CASSPDRETSTDTQYF
>TRBJ2-2|many|NA|TRBV12-3/TRBV12-4
TGTGCCAGCAGCTTCGGGGGCGGTGGGGAGCTGTTTTTT
CASSFGGGGELFF
>TRBJ2-2|NA|TRBD1|TRBV9
TGTGCCAGCAGCGCCCCCCGGGACAGGGCGATCACCGGGGAGCTGTTTTTT
CASSAPRDRAITGELFF
>TRBJ2-7|NA|TRBD1|TRBV2
TGTGCCAGCAGTGAAGTGGACAGGCTCCCAGCCTCTCGTGAGCAGTACTTC
CASSEVDRLPASREQYF
>TRBJ2-7|NA|TRBD1|TRBV20-1
TGCAGTGCTAGAGCGCCGGACAGGGTCGACGAGCAGTACTTC
CSARAPDRVDEQYF
>TRBJ1-2|NA|TRBD1|TRBV29-1
TGCAGCGTTGGCCGGGACAGGAGCTATGGCTACACCTTC
CSVGRDRSYGYTF
>TRBJ2-3|once|NA|TRBV27
TGTGCCAACAGTTTAGTGAGGCAGAAGATGGATACGCAGTATTTT
CANSLVRQKMDTQYF
>TRBJ2-4|NA|NA|TRBV5-4
TGTGCCAGCAGCTTGAGGATGAAGACCAAAAACATTCAGTACTTC
CASSLRMKTKNIQYF
>TRBJ1-1|many|NA|TRBV7-6
TGTGCCAGCAGCTTAGCGGGTCAGGCTGAAGCTTTCTTT
CASSLAGQAEAFF
>TRBJ2-1|few|TRBD2|TRBV20-1
TGCAGTGCTAATCGGGGGGGCCTGTATGAGCAGTTCTTC
CSANRGGLYEQFF